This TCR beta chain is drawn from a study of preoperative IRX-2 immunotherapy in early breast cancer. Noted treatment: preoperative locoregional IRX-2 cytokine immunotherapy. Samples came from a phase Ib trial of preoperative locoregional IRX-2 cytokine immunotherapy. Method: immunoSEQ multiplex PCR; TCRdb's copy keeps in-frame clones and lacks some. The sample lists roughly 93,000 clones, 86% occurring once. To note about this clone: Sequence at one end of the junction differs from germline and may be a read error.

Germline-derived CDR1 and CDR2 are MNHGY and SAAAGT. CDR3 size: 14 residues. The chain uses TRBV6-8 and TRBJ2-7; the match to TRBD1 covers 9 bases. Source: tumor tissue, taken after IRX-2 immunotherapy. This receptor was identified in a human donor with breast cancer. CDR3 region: CAISKQGAGYEQYF. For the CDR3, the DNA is TGTGCCATCAGTAAACAGGGGGCGGGTTACGAGCAGTACTTC.